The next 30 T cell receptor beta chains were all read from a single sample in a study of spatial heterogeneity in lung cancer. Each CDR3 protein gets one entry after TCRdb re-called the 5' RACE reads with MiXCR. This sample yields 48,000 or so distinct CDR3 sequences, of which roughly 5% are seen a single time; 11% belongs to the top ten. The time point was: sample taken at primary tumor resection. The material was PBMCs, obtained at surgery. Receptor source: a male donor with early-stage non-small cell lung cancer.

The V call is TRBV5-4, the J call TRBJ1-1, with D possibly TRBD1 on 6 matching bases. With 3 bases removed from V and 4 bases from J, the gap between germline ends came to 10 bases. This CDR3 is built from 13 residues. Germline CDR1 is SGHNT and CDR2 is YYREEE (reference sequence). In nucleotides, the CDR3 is TGTGCCAGCAGCTCTCAGGGGATCACTGAAGCTTTCTTT. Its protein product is CASSSQGITEAFF.

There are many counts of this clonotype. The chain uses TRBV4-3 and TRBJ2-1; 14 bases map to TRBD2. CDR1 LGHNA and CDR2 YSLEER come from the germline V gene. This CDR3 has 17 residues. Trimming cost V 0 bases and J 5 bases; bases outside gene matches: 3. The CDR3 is CASSQDRGLAGDNEQFF. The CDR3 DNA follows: TGCGCCAGCAGCCAAGATAGGGGACTAGCGGGGGACAATGAGCAGTTCTTC.

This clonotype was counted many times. CDR3 residues: CASSPGLASKVYEQFF. DNA of the CDR3: TGTGCCAGCAGCCCGGGACTAGCGTCGAAAGTCTATGAGCAGTTCTTC. The chain recombines TRBV5-5 with TRBJ2-1; 10 nucleotides agree with TRBD2. This CDR3 is built from 16 residues. V lost 4 bases and J lost 8; bases outside the gene matches: 12. Germline lookup yields CDR1 SGHKS and CDR2 YYEKEE (reference sequence).

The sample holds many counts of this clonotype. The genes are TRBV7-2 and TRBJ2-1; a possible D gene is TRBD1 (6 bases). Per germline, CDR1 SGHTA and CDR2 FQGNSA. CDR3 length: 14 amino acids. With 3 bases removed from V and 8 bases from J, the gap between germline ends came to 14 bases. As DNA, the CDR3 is TGTGCCAGCAGCTTTACAGGGTACGCGGATGAGCAGTTCTTC. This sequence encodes CASSFTGYADEQFF.

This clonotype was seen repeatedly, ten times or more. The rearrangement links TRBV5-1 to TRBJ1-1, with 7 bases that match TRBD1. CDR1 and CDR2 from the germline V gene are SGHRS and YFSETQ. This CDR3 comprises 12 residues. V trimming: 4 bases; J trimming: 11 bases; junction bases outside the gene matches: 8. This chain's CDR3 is CASSPQGEVAFF. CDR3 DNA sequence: TGCGCCAGCAGCCCGCAGGGGGAGGTGGCTTTCTTT.

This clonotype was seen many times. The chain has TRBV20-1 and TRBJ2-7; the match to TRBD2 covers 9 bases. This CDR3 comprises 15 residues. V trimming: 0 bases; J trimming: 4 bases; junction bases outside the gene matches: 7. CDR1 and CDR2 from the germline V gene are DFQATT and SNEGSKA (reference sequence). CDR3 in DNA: TGCAGTGCTAGAGATTTAGCGGGAGTAGGGTACGAGCAGTACTTC. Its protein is CSARDLAGVGYEQYF.

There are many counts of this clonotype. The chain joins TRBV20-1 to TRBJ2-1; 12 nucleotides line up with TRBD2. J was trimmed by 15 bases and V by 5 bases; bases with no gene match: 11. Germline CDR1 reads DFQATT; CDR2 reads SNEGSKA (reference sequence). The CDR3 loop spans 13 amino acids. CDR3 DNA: TGCAGTGCTCGCCCGACTAGCGGGAGTAATCCGTTCTTC. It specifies CSARPTSGSNPFF.

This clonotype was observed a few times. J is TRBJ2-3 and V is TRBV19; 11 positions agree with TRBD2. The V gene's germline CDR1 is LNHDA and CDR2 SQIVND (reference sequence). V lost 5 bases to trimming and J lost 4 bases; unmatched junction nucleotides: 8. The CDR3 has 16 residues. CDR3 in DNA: TGTGCCAGTAGTTTAGCGGGAGGGAGAATCGCAGATACGCAGTATTTT. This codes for CASSLAGGRIADTQYF.

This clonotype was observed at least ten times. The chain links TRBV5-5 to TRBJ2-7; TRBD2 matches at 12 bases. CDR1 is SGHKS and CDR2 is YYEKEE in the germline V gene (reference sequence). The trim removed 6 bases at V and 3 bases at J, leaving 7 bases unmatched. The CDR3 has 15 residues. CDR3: CASTLAGGPGYEQYF. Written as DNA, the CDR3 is TGTGCCAGCACCCTAGCGGGAGGGCCAGGCTACGAGCAGTACTTC.

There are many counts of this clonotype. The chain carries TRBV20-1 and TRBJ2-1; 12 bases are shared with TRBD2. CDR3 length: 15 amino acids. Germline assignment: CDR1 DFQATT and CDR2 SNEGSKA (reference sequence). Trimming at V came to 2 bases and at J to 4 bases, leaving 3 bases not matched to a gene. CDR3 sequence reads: CSARRLAGGYNEQFF. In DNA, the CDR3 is TGCAGTGCTAGAAGGCTAGCGGGAGGGTACAATGAGCAGTTCTTC.

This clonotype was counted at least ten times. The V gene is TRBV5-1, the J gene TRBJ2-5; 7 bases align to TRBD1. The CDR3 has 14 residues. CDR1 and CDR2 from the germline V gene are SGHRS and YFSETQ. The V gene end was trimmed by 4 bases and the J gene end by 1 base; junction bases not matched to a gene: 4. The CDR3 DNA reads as TGCGCCAGCAGCGGACAGGACTTCCAAGAGACCCAGTACTTC. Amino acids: CASSGQDFQETQYF.

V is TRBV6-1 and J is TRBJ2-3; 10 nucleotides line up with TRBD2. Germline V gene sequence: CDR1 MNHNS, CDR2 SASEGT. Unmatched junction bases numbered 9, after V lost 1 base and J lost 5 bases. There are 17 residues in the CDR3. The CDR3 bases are TGTGCCAGCAGTGAAGGGATGGGGCTAGCGGGAGAAGATACGCAGTATTTT. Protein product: CASSEGMGLAGEDTQYF.

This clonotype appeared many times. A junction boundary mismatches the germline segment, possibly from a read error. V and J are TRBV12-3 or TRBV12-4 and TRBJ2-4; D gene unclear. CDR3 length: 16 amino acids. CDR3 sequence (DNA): TGTGCCAGCAGCTTAGGAGAGAGGTTGGCCAAAAACATTCAGTACTTC. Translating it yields CASSLGERLAKNIQYF.

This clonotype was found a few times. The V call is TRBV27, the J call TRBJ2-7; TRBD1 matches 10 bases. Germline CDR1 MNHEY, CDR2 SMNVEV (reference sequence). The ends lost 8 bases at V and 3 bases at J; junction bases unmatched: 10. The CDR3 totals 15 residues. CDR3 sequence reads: CASSSWGQGHYEQYF. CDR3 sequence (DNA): TGTGCCAGCTCTTCTTGGGGACAGGGGCACTACGAGCAGTACTTC.

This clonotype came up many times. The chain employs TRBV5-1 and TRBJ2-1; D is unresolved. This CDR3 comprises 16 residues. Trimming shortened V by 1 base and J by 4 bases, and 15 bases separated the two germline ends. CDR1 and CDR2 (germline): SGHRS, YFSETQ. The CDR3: CASSLSRATGYNEQFF. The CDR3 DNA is TGCGCCAGCAGCTTGTCTCGGGCCACCGGATACAATGAGCAGTTCTTC.

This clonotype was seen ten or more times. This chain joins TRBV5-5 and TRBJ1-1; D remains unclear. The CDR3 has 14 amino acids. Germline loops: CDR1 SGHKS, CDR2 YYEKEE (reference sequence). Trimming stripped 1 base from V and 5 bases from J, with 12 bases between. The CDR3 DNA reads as TGTGCCAGCAGCTTGCGGAGGATGGGTACTGAAGCTTTCTTT. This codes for CASSLRRMGTEAFF.

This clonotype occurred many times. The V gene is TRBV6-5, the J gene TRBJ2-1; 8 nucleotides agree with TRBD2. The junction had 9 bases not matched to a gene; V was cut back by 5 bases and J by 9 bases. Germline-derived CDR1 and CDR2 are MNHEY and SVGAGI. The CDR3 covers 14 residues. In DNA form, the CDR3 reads TGTGCCAGCAGTGTCGGGACTAGTGATATTGAGCAGTTCTTC. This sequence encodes CASSVGTSDIEQFF.

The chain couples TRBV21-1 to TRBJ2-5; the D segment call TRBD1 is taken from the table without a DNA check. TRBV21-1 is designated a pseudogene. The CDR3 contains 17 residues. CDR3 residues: CASSNGNPGTAQETQYF. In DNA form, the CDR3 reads TGTGCCAGCAGCAACGGGAACCCCGGGACAGCCCAAGAGACCCAGTACTTC.

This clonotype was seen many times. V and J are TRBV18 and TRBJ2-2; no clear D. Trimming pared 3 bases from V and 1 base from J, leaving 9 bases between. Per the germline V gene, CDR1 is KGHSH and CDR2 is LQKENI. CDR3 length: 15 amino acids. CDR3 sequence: CASSPLGGNTGELFF. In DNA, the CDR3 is TGTGCCAGCTCACCTCTCGGCGGGAACACCGGGGAGCTGTTTTTT. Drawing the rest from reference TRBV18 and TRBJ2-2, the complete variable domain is NAGVMQNPRHLVRRRGQEARLRCSPMKGHSHVYWYRQLPEEGLKFMVYLQKENIIDESGMPKERFSAEFPKEGPSILRIQQVVRGDSAAYFCASSPLGGNTGELFFGEGSRLTVL.

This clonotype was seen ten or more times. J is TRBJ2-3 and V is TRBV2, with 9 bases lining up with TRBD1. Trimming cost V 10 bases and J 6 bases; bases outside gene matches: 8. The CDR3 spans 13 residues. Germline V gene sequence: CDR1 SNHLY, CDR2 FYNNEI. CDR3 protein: CATHRGRADTQYF. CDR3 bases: TGTGCCACTCACAGGGGGCGCGCGGATACGCAGTATTTT.

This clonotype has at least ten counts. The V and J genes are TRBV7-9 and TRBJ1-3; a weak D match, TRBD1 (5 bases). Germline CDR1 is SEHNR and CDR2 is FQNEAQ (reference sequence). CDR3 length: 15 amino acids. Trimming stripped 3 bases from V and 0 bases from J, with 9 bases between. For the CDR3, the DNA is TGTGCCAGCAGCTTTGGGGACTTCTCTGGAAACACCATATATTTT. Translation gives CASSFGDFSGNTIYF. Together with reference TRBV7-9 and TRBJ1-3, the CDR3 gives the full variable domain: DTGVSQNPRHKITKRGQNVTFRCDPISEHNRLYWYRQTLGQGPEFLTYFQNEAQLEKSRLLSDRFSAERPKGSFSTLEIQRTEQGDSAMYLCASSFGDFSGNTIYFGEGSWLTVV.

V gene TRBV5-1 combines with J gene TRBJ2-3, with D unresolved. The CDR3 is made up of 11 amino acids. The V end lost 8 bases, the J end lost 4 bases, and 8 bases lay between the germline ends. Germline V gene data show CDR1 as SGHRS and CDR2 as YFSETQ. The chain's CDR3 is CASTVADTQYF. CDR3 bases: TGCGCCAGTACAGTTGCAGATACGCAGTATTTT.

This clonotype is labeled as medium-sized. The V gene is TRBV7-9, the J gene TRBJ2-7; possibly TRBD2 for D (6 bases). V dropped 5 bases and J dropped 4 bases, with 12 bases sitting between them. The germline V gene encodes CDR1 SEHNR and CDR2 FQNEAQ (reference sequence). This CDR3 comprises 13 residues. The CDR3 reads CASSPRGPYEQYF. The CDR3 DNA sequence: TGTGCCAGCAGCCCGCGGGGCCCATACGAGCAGTACTTC.

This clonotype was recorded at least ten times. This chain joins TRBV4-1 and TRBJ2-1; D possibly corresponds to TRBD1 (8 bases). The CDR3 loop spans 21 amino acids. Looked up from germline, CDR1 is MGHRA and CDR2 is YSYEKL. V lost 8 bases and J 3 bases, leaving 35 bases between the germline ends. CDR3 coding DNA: TGCGCCAGCGGCATGGGACAGGCCATGGTGGGACCCGGGACTAACTACAATGAGCAGTTCTTC. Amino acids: CASGMGQAMVGPGTNYNEQFF.

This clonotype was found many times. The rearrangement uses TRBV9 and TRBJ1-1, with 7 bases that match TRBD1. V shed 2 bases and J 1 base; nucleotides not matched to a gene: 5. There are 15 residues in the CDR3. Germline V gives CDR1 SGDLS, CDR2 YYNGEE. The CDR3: CASSVSGTANTEAFF. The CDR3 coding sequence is TGTGCCAGCAGCGTTAGTGGGACAGCGAACACTGAAGCTTTCTTT.

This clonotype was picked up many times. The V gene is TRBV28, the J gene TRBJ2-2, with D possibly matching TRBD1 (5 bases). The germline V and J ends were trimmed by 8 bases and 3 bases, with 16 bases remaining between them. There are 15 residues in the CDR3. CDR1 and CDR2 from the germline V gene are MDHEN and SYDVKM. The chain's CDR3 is CASYLKGKDTGELFF. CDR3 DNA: TGTGCCAGCTATTTGAAGGGGAAGGACACCGGGGAGCTGTTTTTT.

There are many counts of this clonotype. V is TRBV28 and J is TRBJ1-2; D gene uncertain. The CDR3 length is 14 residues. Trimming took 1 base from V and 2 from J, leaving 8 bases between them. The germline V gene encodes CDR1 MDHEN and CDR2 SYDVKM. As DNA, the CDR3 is TGTGCCAGCAGTTTATCGGAAGGAAACTATGGCTACACCTTC. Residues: CASSLSEGNYGYTF.

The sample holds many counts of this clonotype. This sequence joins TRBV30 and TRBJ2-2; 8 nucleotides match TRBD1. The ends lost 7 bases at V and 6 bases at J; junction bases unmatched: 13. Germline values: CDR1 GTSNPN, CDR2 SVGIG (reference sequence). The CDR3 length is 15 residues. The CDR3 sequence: CASTGGEGEAGELFF. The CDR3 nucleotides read TGTGCCTCCACAGGGGGAGAAGGGGAGGCCGGGGAGCTGTTTTTT.

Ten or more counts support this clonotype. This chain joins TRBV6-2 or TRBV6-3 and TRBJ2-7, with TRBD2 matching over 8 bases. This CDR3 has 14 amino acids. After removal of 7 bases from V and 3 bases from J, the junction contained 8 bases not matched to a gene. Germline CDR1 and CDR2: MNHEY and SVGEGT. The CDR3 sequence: CASIEAGVVYEQYF. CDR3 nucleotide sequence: TGTGCCAGCATTGAAGCGGGAGTGGTCTACGAGCAGTACTTC.

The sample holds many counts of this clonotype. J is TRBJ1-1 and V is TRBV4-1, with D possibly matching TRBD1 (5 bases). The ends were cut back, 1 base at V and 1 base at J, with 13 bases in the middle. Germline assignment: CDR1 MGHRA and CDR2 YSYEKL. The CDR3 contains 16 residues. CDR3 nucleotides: TGCGCCAGCAGCCAAGTTGTGTGGGGCCCGAACACTGAAGCTTTCTTT. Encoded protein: CASSQVVWGPNTEAFF.